The sequence of this T cell receptor (beta chain) was determined in a study of cytomegalovirus exposure and HLA in healthy donors. Trimming cost V 0 bases and J 6 bases; bases outside gene matches: 3. The CDR3 consists of 15 residues. Germline V gene lookup returns CDR1 SGHDT and CDR2 YYEEEE. As for this clone: Its antigen is not identified. Since a much larger clone is just one base distant, this may be a read error.

The PCR made use of 60 Vbeta and 13 Jbeta primers. TCRdb's table, derived via immunoSEQ multiplex PCR, lists solely in-frame clones and lacks some. The sample lists about 130,000 clones, roughly 82% occurring once. Whole-study findings and limits: With further analysis later on, most CMV-associated TCR beta chains appeared HLA-restricted.

The sequenced material came from PBMCs. The clonotype was recovered from a middle-aged woman in good health and CMV-seropositive. The chain recombines TRBV5-6 with TRBJ2-2, with 9 bases identical to TRBD2. CDR3 coding DNA: TGTGCCAGCAGCTTGGAACTAGCGGGTGCCGGGGAGCTGTTTTTT. Encoded protein: CASSLELAGAGELFF. The full variable domain, completed using reference TRBV5-6 and TRBJ2-2, is DAGVTQSPTHLIKTRGQQVTLRCSPKSGHDTVSWYQQALGQGPQFIFQYYEEEERQRGNFPDRFSGHQFPNYSSELNVNALLLGDSALYLCASSLELAGAGELFFGEGSRLTVL.